The TCR beta chain under discussion was sequenced for a study of B cell selection in AIRE deficiency. With regard to this clone: Its target is unknown.

Conventional CD4 T cells were sorted as CD4+CD127+ cells. Controls came from healthy donors unrelated to patients. Per germline, CDR1 SNHLY and CDR2 FYNNEI. Trimming removed 7 bases from V and 5 bases from J, with 12 bases in between. CDR3 size: 13 residues. Generated by immunoSEQ multiplex PCR, the TCRdb table keeps only in-frame clones and is missing some. The data hold about 24,000 clones, with approximately 96% observed a single time. The study's findings and limits: Of some 3,900 shared Treg TCRbeta sequences, 31.6% were healthy-donor-only and about 9.6% patient-only. About 30.6% of healthy-shared Treg TCRbeta sequences appeared in patient Tconv cells. TCRbeta-only data showed less than 45% of shared healthy Treg sequences in healthy Tconv.

The specimen sequenced was CD4+CD127+ conventional T cells sorted from PBMCs. The chain couples TRBV2 to TRBJ2-1; D remains unclear. The TCR sequence derives from a human donor in good health. CDR3 amino acids: CASTQDRNNEQFF. The CDR3 DNA sequence: TGTGCCAGCACCCAGGACCGCAACAATGAGCAGTTCTTC. Using reference TRBV2 and TRBJ2-1 for the parts outside the CDR3, the full variable domain is EPEVTQTPSHQVTQMGQEVILRCVPISNHLYFYWYRQILGQKVEFLVSFYNNEISEKSEIFDDQFSVERPDGSNFTLKIRSTKLEDSAMYFCASTQDRNNEQFFGPGTRLTVL.